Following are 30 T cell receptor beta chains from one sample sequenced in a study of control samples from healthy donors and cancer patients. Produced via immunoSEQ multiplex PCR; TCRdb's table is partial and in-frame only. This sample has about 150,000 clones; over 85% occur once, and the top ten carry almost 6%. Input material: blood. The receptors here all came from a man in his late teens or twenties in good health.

The CDR3 loop reads CATSDWGSSYNEQFF. The CDR3 coding sequence is TGTGCCACCAGTGATTGGGGGAGCTCCTACAATGAGCAGTTCTTC. The V and J genes are TRBV24-1 and TRBJ2-1; D is perhaps TRBD1 or TRBD2 (5 bases each). Germline CDR1 KGHDR, CDR2 SFDVKD. Trimming left V 2 bases short and J 0 bases short, with 7 bases between. This CDR3 comprises 15 residues.

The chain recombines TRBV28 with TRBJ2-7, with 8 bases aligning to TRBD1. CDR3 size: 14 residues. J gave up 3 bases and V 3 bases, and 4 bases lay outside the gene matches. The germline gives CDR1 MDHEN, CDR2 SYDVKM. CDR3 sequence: CASSFPGGFYEQYF. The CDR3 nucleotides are TGTGCCAGCAGTTTTCCAGGGGGCTTCTACGAGCAGTACTTC.

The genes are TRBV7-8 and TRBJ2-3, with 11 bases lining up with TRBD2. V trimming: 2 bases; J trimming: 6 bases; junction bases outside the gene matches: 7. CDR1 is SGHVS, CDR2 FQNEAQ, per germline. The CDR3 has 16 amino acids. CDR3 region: CASSLQLAGVSDTQYF. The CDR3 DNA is TGTGCCAGCAGCTTACAACTAGCGGGAGTGTCGGATACGCAGTATTTT.

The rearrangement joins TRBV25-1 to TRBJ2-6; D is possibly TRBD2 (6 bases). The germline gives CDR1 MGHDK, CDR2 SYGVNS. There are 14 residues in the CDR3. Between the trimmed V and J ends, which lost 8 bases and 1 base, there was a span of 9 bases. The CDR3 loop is CASAAGSGANVLTF. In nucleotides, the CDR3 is TGTGCCAGCGCGGCGGGGTCTGGGGCCAACGTCCTGACTTTC.

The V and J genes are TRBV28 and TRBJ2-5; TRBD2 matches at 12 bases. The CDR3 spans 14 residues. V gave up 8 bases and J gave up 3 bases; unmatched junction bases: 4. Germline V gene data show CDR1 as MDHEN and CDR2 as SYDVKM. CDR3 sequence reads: CASLRTSGEETQYF. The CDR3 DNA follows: TGTGCCAGCCTCCGGACTAGCGGGGAAGAGACCCAGTACTTC.

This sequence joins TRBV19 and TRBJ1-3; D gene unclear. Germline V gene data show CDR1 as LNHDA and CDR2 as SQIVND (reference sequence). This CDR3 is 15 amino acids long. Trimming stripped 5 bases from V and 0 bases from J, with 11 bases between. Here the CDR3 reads CASSSRGTSGNTIYF. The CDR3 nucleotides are TGTGCCAGTAGTTCTCGGGGAACCTCTGGAAACACCATATATTTT.

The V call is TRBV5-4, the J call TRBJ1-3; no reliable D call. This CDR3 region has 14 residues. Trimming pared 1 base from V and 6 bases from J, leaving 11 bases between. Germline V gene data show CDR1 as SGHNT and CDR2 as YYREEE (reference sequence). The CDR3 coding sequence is TGTGCCAGCAGCTTGTCTCTACAAGTAAACACCATATATTTT. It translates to CASSLSLQVNTIYF. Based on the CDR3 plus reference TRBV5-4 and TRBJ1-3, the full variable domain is ETGVTQSPTHLIKTRGQQVTLRCSSQSGHNTVSWYQQALGQGPQFIFQYYREEENGRGNFPPRFSGLQFPNYSSELNVNALELDDSALYLCASSLSLQVNTIYFGEGSWLTVV.

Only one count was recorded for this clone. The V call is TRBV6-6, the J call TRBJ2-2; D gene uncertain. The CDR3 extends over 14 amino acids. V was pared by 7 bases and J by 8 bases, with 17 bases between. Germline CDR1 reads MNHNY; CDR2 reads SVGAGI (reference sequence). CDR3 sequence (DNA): TGTGCCAGCACCGGACCATCCTTGGCTGGGGAGCTGTTTTTT. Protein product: CASTGPSLAGELFF.

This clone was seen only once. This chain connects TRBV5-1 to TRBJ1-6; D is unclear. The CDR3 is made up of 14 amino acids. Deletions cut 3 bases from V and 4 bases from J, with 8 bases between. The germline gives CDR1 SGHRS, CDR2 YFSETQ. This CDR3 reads CASSSSGYNSPLHF. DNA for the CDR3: TGCGCCAGCAGCTCTTCGGGATATAATTCACCCCTCCACTTT.

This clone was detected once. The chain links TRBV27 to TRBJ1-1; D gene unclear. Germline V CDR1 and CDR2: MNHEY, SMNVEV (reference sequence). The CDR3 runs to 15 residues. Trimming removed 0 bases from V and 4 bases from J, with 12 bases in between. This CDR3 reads CASSLSNGIRTEAFF. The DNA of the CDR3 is TGTGCCAGCAGTTTATCGAACGGGATTCGCACTGAAGCTTTCTTT.

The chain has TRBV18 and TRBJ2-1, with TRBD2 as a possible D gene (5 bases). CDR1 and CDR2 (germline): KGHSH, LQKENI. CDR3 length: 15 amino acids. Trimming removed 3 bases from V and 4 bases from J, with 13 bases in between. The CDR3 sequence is CASSPGGGRYNEQFF. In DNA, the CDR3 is TGTGCCAGCTCACCCGGTGGCGGGCGATACAATGAGCAGTTCTTC. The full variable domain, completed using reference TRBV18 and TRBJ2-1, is NAGVMQNPRHLVRRRGQEARLRCSPMKGHSHVYWYRQLPEEGLKFMVYLQKENIIDESGMPKERFSAEFPKEGPSILRIQQVVRGDSAAYFCASSPGGGRYNEQFFGPGTRLTVL.

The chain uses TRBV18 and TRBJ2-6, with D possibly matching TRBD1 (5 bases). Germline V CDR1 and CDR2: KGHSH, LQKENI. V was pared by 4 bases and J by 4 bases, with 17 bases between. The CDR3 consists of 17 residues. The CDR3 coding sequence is TGTGCCAGCTCACGGGGCAAAGGGGTCTCCGGGGCCAACGTCCTGACTTTC. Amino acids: CASSRGKGVSGANVLTF.

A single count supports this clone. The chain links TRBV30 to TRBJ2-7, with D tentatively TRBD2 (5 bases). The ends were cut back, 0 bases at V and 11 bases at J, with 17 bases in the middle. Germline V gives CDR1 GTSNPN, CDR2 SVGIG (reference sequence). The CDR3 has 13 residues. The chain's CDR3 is CAWSVGEGDTKYF. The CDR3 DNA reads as TGTGCCTGGAGTGTAGGAGAGGGCGACACCAAGTACTTC. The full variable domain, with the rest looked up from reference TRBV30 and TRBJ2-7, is SQTIHQWPATLVQPVGSPLSLECTVEGTSNPNLYWYRQAAGRGLQLLFYSVGIGQISSEVPQNLSASRPQDRQFILSSKKLLLSDSGFYLCAWSVGEGDTKYFGPGTRLTVT.

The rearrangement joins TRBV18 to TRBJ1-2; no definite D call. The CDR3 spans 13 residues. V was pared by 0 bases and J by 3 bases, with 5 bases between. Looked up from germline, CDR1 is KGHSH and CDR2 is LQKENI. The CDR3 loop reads CASSPPTYYGYTF. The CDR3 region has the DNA TGTGCCAGCTCACCACCGACCTACTATGGCTACACCTTC.

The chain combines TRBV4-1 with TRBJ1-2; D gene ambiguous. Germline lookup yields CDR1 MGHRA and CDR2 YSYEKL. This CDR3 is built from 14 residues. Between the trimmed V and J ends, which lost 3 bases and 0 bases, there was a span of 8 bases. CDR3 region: CASSQDLANYGYTF. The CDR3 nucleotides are TGCGCCAGCAGCCAGGACCTAGCTAACTATGGCTACACCTTC.

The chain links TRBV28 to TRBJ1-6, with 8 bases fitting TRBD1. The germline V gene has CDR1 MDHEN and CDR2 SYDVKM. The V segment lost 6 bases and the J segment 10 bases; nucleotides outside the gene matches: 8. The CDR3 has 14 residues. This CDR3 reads CASSLQGARSPLHF. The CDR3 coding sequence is TGTGCCAGCAGCCTTCAGGGGGCCAGGTCACCCCTCCACTTT.

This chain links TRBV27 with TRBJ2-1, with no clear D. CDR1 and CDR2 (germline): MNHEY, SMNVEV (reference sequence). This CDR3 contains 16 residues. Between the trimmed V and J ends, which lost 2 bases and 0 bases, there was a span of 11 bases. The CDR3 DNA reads TGTGCCAGCAGTTTAGGCTACCAAAGCTCCTACAATGAGCAGTTCTTC. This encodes CASSLGYQSSYNEQFF.

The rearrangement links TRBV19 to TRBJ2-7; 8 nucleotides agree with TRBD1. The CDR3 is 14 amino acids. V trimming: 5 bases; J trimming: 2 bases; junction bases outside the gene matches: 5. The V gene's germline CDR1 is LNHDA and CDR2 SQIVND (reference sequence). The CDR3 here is CASSFGQGTYEQYF. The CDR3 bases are TGTGCCAGTAGTTTCGGACAGGGAACCTACGAGCAGTACTTC.

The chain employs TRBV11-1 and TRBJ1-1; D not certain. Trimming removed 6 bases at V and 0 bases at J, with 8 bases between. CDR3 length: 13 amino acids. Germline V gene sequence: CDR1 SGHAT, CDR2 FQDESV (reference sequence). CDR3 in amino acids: CASSQVVNTEAFF. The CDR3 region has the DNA TGTGCCAGCAGTCAGGTGGTGAACACTGAAGCTTTCTTT.

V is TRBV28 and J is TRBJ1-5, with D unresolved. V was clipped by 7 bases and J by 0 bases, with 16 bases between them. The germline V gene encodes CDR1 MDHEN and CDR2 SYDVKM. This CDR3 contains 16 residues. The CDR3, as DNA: TGTGCCAGCATTTTTGGGGTTGGGGATAGCAATCAGCCCCAGCATTTT. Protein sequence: CASIFGVGDSNQPQHF.

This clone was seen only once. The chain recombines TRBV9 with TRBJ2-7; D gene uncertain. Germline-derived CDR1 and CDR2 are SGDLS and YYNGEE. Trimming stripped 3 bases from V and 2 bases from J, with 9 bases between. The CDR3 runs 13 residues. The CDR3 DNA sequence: TGTGCCAGCAGCGCCTACTGGACCTACGAGCAGTACTTC. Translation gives CASSAYWTYEQYF.

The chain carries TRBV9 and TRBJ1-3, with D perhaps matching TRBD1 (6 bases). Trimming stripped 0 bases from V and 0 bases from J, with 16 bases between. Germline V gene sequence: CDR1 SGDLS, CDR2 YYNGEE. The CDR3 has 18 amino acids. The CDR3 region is CASSVAGQTQISGNTIYF. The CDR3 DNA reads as TGTGCCAGCAGCGTAGCAGGACAGACCCAAATCTCTGGAAACACCATATATTTT. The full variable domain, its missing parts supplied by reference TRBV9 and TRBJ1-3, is DSGVTQTPKHLITATGQRVTLRCSPRSGDLSVYWYQQSLDQGLQFLIQYYNGEERAKGNILERFSAQQFPDLHSELNLSSLELGDSALYFCASSVAGQTQISGNTIYFGEGSWLTVV.

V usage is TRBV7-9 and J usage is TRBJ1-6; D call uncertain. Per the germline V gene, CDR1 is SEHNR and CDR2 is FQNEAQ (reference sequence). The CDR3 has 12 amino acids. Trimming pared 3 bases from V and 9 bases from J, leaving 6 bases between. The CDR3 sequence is CASSFPISPLHF. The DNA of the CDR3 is TGTGCCAGCAGCTTTCCGATTTCACCCCTCCACTTT.

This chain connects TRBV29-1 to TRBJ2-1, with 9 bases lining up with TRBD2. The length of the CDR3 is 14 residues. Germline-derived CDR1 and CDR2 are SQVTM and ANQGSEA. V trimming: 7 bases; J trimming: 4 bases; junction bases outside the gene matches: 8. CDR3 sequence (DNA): TGCAGCGGGTCATCTAGCGGGGATTACAATGAGCAGTTCTTC. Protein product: CSGSSSGDYNEQFF.

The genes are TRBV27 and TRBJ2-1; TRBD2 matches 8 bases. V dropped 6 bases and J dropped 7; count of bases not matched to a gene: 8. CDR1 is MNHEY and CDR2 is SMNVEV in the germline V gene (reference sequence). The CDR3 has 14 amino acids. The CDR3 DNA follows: TGTGCCAGCAGCCTCGGGGGGGCGTTGAATGAGCAGTTCTTC. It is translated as CASSLGGALNEQFF.

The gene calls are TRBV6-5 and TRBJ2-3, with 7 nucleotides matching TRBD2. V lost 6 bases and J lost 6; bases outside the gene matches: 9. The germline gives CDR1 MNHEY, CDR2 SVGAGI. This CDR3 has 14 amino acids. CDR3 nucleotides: TGTGCCAGCAGGCGGGATCCCGGGGGGGATACGCAGTATTTT. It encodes CASRRDPGGDTQYF.

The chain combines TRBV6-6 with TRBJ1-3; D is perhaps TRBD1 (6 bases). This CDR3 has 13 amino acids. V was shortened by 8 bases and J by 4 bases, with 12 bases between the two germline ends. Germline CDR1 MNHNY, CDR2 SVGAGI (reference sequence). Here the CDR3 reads CASRLQGGNTIYF. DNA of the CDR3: TGTGCCAGCCGCTTACAGGGAGGAAACACCATATATTTT.

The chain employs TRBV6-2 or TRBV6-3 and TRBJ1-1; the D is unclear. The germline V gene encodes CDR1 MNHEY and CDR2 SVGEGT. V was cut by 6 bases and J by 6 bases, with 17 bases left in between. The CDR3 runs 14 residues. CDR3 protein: CASSPSYSWAEAFF. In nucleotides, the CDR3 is TGTGCCAGCAGCCCTAGTTACTCCTGGGCTGAAGCTTTCTTT.

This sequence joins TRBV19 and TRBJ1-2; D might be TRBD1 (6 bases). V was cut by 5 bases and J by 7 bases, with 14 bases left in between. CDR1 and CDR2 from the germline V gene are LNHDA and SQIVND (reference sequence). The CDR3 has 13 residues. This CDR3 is CASSLQGVSGYTF. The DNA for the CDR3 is TGTGCCAGTAGTTTACAGGGTGTAAGTGGCTACACCTTC.

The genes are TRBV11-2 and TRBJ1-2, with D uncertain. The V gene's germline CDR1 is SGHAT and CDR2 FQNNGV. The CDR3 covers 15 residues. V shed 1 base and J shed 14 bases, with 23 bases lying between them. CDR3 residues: CASSLGSDSHDVLTF. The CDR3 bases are TGTGCCAGCAGCTTAGGGTCCGATTCCCACGACGTGCTAACCTTC.